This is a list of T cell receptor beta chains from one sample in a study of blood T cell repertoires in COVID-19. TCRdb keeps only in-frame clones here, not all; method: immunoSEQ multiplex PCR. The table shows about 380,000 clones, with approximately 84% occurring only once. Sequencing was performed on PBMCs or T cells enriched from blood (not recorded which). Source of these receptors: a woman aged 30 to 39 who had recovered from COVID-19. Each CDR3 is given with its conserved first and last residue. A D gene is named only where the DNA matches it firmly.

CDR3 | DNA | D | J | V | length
CASTEGAGQGFYNEQFF | TGTGCCAGTACAGAGGGGGCGGGGCAGGGGTTCTACAATGAGCAGTTCTTC | - | TRBJ2-1 | TRBV19 | 17
CAWEGQGEMNTEAFF | TGTGCCTGGGAGGGACAGGGGGAAATGAACACTGAAGCTTTCTTT | TRBD1 | TRBJ1-1 | TRBV30 | 15
CASSPEGGTKPQHF | TGCGCCAGCAGCCCGGAGGGGGGGACCAAGCCCCAGCATTTT | - | TRBJ1-5 | TRBV5-1 | 14
CSVDAGAKATDTQYF | TGCAGCGTTGACGCAGGGGCCAAGGCTACAGATACGCAGTATTTT | - | TRBJ2-3 | TRBV29-1 | 15
CASSLRQATEAFF | TGTGCCAGCAGCTTACGGCAGGCCACTGAAGCTTTCTTT | - | TRBJ1-1 | TRBV7-2 | 13
CASSISPVSGNTIYF | TGTGCCAGCAGCATCTCCCCAGTCTCTGGAAACACCATATATTTT | - | TRBJ1-3 | TRBV9 | 15
CASSLKPGTGAHEQFF | TGTGCCAGCAGCTTAAAACCCGGGACAGGGGCCCATGAGCAGTTCTTC | TRBD1 | TRBJ2-1 | TRBV7-8 | 16
CASSLALQGRQYF | TGTGCCAGCAGCTTAGCGCTGCAGGGTAGGCAGTACTTC | - | TRBJ2-7 | TRBV7-9 | 13
CASSLHDQLAGPYEQYF | TGTGCCAGCAGTCTCCACGATCAACTAGCGGGACCCTACGAGCAGTACTTC | TRBD2 | TRBJ2-7 | TRBV27 | 17
CASSSPLDRASSYEQYF | TGTGCCAGCAGCTCCCCCCTTGACAGGGCAAGCTCCTACGAGCAGTACTTC | TRBD1 | TRBJ2-7 | TRBV7-9 | 17
CASGGENTDTQYF | TGTGCCAGCGGGGGGGAGAACACAGATACGCAGTATTTT | TRBD2 | TRBJ2-3 | TRBV7-9 | 13